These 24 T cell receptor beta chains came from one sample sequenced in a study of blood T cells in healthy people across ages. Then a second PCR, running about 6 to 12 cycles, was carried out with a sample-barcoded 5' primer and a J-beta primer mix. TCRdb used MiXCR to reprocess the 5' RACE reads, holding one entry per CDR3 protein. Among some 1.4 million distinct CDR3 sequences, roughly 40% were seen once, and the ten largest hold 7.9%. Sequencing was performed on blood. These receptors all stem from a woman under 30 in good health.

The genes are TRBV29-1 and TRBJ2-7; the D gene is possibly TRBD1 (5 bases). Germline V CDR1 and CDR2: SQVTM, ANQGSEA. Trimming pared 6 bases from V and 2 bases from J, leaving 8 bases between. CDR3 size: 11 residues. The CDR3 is CSVTDTYEQYF. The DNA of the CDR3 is TGCAGCGTGACAGACACCTACGAGCAGTACTTC.

Here the CDR3 DNA reads TGCGCCAGCAGCTTGTATCCAGGGGGACCCTCCTACGAGCAGTACTTC. It encodes CASSLYPGGPSYEQYF. The rearrangement joins TRBV5-1 to TRBJ2-7, with TRBD1 matching 7 bases. V lost 1 base, J lost 0 bases, and 7 bases stayed unmatched. The germline V gene encodes CDR1 SGHRS and CDR2 YFSETQ. The CDR3 length is 16 residues.

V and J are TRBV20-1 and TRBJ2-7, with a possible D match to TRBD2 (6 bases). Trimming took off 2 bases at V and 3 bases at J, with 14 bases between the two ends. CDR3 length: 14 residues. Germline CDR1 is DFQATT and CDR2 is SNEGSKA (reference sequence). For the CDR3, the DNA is TGCAGTGCTAGAAGTGTGCGGGATGGCTACGAGCAGTACTTC. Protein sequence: CSARSVRDGYEQYF.

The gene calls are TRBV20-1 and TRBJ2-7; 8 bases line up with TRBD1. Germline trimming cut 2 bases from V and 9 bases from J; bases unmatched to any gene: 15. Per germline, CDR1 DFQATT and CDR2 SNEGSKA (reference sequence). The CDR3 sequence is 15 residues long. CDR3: CSARTIQGALDGQYF. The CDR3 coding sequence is TGCAGTGCTAGAACCATTCAGGGGGCATTGGACGGGCAGTACTTC.

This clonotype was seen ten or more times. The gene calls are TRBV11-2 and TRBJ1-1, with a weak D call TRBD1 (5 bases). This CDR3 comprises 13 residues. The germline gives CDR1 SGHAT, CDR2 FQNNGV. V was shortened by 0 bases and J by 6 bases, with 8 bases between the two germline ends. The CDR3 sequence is CASSLDDSSEAFF. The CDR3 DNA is TGTGCCAGCAGCTTAGATGACAGTTCTGAAGCTTTCTTT.

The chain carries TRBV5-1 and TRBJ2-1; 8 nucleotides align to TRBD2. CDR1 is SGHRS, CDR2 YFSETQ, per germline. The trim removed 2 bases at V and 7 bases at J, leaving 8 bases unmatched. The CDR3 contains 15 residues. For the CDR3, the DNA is TGCGCCAGCAGCTTACTACTAGCGGCGGGGAATGAGCAGTTCTTC. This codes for CASSLLLAAGNEQFF.

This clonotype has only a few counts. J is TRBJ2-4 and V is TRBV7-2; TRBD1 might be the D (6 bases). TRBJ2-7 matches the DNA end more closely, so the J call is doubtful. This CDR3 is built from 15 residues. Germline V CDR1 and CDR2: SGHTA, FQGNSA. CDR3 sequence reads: CASSPNVKGGYEQYF. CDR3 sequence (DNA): TGTGCCAGCAGCCCGAACGTGAAAGGGGGCTACGAGCAGTACTTC.

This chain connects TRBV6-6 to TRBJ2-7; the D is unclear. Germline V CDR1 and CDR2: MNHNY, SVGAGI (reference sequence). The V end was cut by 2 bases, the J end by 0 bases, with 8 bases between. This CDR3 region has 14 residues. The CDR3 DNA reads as TGTGCCAGCAGTTACACCTATGGCTCCTACGAGCAGTACTTC. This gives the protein CASSYTYGSYEQYF.

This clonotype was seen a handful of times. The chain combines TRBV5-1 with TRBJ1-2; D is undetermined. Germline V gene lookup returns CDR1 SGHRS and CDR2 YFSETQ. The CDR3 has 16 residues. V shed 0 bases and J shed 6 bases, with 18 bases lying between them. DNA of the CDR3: TGCGCCAGCAGCTTGGCGAGGGCAGGCGTAATTGATGGCTACACCTTC. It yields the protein CASSLARAGVIDGYTF. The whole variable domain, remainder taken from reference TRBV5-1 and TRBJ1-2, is KAGVTQTPRYLIKTRGQQVTLSCSPISGHRSVSWYQQTPGQGLQFLFEYFSETQRNKGNFPGRFSGRQFSNSRSEMNVSTLELGDSALYLCASSLARAGVIDGYTFGSGTRLTVV.

Here the CDR3 reads CASSLDPGINEQYF. The CDR3 nucleotides are TGTGCCAGCAGCTTGGACCCCGGCATTAACGAGCAGTACTTC. The V and J genes are TRBV27 and TRBJ2-4; no reliable D call. The J call is uncertain, as TRBJ2-7 better fits the DNA end. Germline CDR1 MNHEY, CDR2 SMNVEV (reference sequence). This CDR3 has 14 amino acids.

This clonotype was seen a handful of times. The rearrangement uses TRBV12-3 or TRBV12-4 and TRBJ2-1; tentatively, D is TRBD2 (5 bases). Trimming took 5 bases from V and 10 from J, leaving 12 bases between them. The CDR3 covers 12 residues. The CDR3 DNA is TGTGCCAGCAGTATTACTAGATCGGAGCAGTTCTTC. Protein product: CASSITRSEQFF.

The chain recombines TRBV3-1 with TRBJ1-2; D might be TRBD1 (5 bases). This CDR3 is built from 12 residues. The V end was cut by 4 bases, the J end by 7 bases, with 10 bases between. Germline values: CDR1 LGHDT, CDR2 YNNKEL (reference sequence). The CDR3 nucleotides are TGTGCCAGCAGCCCTACTAGGGGTGGCTACACCTTC. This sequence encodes CASSPTRGGYTF.

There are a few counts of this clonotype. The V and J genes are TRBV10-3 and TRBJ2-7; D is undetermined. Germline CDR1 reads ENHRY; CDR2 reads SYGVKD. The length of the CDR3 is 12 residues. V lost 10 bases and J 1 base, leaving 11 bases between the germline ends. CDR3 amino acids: CATSTGSYEQYF. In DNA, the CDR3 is TGTGCCACTTCAACTGGGTCCTACGAGCAGTACTTC.

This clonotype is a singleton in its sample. The CDR3 sequence is CASTSPGGANVLTF. The DNA for the CDR3 is TGTGCCAGCACCTCTCCGGGAGGGGCCAACGTCCTGACTTTC. V usage is TRBV7-3 and J usage is TRBJ2-6; perhaps TRBD2 as D (5 bases). From germline, CDR1 is SGHTA and CDR2 FQGTGA. The CDR3 loop spans 14 amino acids. Between the trimmed V and J ends, which lost 7 bases and 4 bases, there was a span of 11 bases. Together with reference TRBV7-3 and TRBJ2-6, the CDR3 gives the full variable domain: GAGVSQTPSNKVTEKGKYVELRCDPISGHTALYWYRQSLGQGPEFLIYFQGTGAADDSGLPNDRFFAVRPEGSVSTLKIQRTERGDSAVYLCASTSPGGANVLTFGAGSRLTVL.

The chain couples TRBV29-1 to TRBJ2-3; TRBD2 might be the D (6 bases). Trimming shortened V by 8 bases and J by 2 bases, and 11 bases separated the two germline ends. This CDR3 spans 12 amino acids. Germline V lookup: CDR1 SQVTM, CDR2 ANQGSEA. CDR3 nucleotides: TGCAGCCTTCGGGGGATCACAGATACGCAGTATTTT. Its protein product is CSLRGITDTQYF.

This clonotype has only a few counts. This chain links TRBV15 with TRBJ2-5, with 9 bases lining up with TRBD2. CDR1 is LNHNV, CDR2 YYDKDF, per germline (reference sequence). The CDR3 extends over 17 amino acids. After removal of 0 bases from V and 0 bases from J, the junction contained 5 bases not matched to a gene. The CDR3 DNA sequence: TGTGCCACCAGCAGAGACAAACTAGCGGGCCACCAAGAGACCCAGTACTTC. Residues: CATSRDKLAGHQETQYF. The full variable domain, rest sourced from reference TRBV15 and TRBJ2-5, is DAMVIQNPRYQVTQFGKPVTLSCSQTLNHNVMYWYQQKSSQAPKLLFHYYDKDFNNEADTPDNFQSRRPNTSFCFLDIRSPGLGDTAMYLCATSRDKLAGHQETQYFGPGTRLLVL.

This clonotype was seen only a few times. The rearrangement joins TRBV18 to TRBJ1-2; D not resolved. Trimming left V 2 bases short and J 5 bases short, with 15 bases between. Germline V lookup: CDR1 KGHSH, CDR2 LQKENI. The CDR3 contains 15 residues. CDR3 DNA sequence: TGTGCCAGCTCACCAGTTCCAACCCCACGGTATGGCTACACCTTC. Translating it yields CASSPVPTPRYGYTF.

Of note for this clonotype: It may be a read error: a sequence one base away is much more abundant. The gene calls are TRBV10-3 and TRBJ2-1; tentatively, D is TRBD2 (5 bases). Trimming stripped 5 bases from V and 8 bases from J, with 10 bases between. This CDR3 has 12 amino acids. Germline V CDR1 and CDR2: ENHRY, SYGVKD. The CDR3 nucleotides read TGTGCCATCAGTAACGGGGAAGATGAGCAGTTCTTC. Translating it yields CAISNGEDEQFF.

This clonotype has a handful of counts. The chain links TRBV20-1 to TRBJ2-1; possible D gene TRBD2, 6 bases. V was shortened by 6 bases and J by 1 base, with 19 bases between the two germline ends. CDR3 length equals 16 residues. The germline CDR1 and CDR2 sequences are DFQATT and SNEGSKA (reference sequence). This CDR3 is CSAPKNTAGSYNEQFF. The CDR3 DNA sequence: TGCAGTGCACCGAAGAACACAGCGGGTTCCTACAATGAGCAGTTCTTC.

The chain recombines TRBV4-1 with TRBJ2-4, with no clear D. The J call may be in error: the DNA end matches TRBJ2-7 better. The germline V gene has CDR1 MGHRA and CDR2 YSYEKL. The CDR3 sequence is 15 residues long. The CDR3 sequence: CASSQDKLASYEQYF. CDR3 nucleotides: TGCGCCAGCAGCCAAGATAAGCTGGCAAGCTACGAGCAGTACTTC.

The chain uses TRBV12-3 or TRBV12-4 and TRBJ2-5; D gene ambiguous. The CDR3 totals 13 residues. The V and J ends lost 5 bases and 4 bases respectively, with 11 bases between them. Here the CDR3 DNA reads TGTGCCAGCAGTCGGAGATCGACAGAGACCCAGTACTTC. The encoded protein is CASSRRSTETQYF.

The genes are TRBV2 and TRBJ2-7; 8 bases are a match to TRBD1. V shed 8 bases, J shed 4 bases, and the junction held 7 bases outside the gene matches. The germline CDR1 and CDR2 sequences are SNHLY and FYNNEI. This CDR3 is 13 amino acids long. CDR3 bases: TGTGCCAGCCTCAGGGGGCTAGGATACGAGCAGTACTTC. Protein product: CASLRGLGYEQYF.

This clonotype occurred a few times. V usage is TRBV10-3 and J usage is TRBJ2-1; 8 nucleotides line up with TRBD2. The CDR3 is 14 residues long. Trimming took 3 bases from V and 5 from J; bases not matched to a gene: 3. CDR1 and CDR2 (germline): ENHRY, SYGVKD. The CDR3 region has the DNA TGTGCCATCAGTGAACGGGAGGGGAACAATGAGCAGTTCTTC. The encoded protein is CAISEREGNNEQFF.

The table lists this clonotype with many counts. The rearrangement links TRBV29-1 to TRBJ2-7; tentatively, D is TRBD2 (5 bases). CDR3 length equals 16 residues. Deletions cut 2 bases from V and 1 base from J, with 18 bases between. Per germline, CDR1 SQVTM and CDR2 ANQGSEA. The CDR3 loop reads CSVERATGIRSYEQYF. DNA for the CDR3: TGCAGCGTTGAAAGGGCAACGGGAATCCGATCCTACGAGCAGTACTTC.